Shown below are 10 T cell receptor beta chains from a single sample sequenced in a study of T cell responses to AZD1222 COVID-19 vaccine. This table comes from immunoSEQ multiplex PCR, and its TCRdb copy is limited to in-frame clones, with some not included. The sample holds roughly 43,000 clones, 80% seen once. Sequenced material: peripheral blood, taken 28 days after the second dose of the MenACWY control vaccine. Receptors originate from an adult who received the MenACWY meningococcal vaccine as a control.

The sample holds a few counts of this clone. This chain joins TRBV5-1 and TRBJ2-3; 9 bases match TRBD2. Trimming took 4 bases from V and 0 from J; bases not matched to a gene: 6. This CDR3 region has 16 residues. CDR1 is SGHRS and CDR2 is YFSETQ in the germline V gene. CDR3 DNA: TGCGCCAGCAGCCCGACTAGCGGCCCTAGCACAGATACGCAGTATTTT. This sequence encodes CASSPTSGPSTDTQYF.

The genes are TRBV10-2 and TRBJ1-6; D is possibly TRBD1 (5 bases). Germline CDR1 is WSHSY and CDR2 is SAAADI. The CDR3 extends over 13 amino acids. The ends were cut back, 5 bases at V and 9 bases at J, with 11 bases in the middle. In nucleotides, the CDR3 is TGCGCCAGCAGTCCTGCACAGGTTTCACCCCTCCACTTT. Its protein is CASSPAQVSPLHF.

This clone occurred a few times. The chain combines TRBV7-3 with TRBJ2-2; TRBD2 might be the D (6 bases). This CDR3 is built from 16 residues. Trimming stripped 2 bases from V and 3 bases from J, with 13 bases between. CDR1 and CDR2 from the germline V gene are SGHTA and FQGTGA. The CDR3 loop reads CASSLGAGNYTGELFF. CDR3 bases: TGTGCCAGCAGCTTAGGGGCGGGGAATTACACCGGGGAGCTGTTTTTT.

This clone was seen only once. V usage is TRBV14 and J usage is TRBJ2-7; weak D call: TRBD1 (5 bases). Trimming cost V 2 bases and J 1 base, with 18 bases left between them. This CDR3 comprises 17 residues. Germline CDR1 SGHDN, CDR2 FVKESK. Written as DNA, the CDR3 is TGTGCCAGCAGCCAAAAGACAGAATCCTCCTCTTCCTACGAGCAGTACGTC. It codes for CASSQKTESSSSYEQYV.

The rearrangement links TRBV19 to TRBJ2-2, with a weak D call TRBD2 (6 bases). The V gene lost 3 bases and the J gene lost 1 base, with 12 bases spanning the gap. CDR3 length: 16 residues. Germline assignment: CDR1 LNHDA and CDR2 SQIVND (reference sequence). CDR3 sequence reads: CASSMRAGMNTGELFF. The DNA for the CDR3 is TGTGCCAGTAGTATGAGGGCGGGGATGAACACCGGGGAGCTGTTTTTT.

The V gene is TRBV5-8, the J gene TRBJ2-3; D is perhaps TRBD2 (5 bases). The CDR3 runs 14 residues. Germline V gene sequence: CDR1 SGHTS, CDR2 YDEGEE. V was clipped by 0 bases and J by 6 bases, with 11 bases between them. CDR3 sequence reads: CASSLERAADTQYF. The CDR3 DNA follows: TGTGCCAGCAGCTTGGAGAGGGCAGCGGATACGCAGTATTTT.

A note on this clone: At one boundary the junction diverges from the germline segment, which might be a read error. This chain connects TRBV6-5 to TRBJ2-3; 10 positions agree with TRBD2. The CDR3 runs 14 residues. Germline V gene lookup returns CDR1 MNHEY and CDR2 SVGAGI. The CDR3: CASTYLAGVGTQYF. DNA for the CDR3: TGTGCCAGCACTTACCTAGCGGGAGTTGGTACGCAGTATTTT.

This clone is large in the sample. Other DNA sequences in this specimen translate into the identical CDR3. The chain has TRBV3-1 (or the pseudogene TRBV3-2) and TRBJ2-2; D is possibly TRBD2 (7 bases). Between the trimmed V and J ends, which lost 5 bases and 7 bases, there was a span of 17 bases. Per germline, CDR1 LGHDT and CDR2 YNNKEL (reference sequence). The CDR3 has 15 residues. CDR3 protein: CASSSRAGAGGELFF. CDR3 coding DNA: TGTGCCAGCAGCTCCCGGGCGGGGGCGGGCGGGGAGCTGTTTTTT.

V is TRBV5-1 and J is TRBJ1-5; D perhaps matches TRBD1 (6 bases). The CDR3 runs to 15 residues. V lost 4 bases and J lost 6, with 17 bases in between. CDR1 is SGHRS and CDR2 is YFSETQ in the germline V gene. CDR3 amino acids: CASSLHQGQGQPQHF. The CDR3 nucleotides read TGCGCCAGCAGCCTGCATCAGGGGCAAGGTCAGCCCCAGCATTTT.

J is TRBJ2-1 and V is TRBV27; weak D call: TRBD2 (6 bases). The CDR3 covers 15 residues. Germline lookup yields CDR1 MNHEY and CDR2 SMNVEV (reference sequence). The V and J ends lost 4 bases and 8 bases respectively, with 18 bases between them. The CDR3 nucleotides read TGTGCCAGCAGTTCCGGGACCACCTGGGGGGATGAGCAGTTCTTC. It codes for CASSSGTTWGDEQFF.